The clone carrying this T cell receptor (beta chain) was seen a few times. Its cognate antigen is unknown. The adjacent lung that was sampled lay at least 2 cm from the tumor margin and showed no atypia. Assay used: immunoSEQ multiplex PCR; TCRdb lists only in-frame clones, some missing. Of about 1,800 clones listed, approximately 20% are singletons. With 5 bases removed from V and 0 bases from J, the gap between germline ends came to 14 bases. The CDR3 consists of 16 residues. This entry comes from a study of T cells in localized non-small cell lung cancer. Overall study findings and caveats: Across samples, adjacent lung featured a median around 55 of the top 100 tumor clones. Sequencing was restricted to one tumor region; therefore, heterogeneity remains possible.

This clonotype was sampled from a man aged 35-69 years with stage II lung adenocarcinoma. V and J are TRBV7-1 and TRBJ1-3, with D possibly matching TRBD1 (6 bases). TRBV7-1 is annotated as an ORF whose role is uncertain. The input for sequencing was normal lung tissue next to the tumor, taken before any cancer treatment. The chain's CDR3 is CASSPGAVSSGNTIYF. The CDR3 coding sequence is TGTGCCAGCAGCCCAGGGGCCGTTAGCTCTGGAAACACCATATATTTT.